Shown below are 2 T cell receptor beta chains from a single sample sequenced in a study of OX40 agonist ivuxolimab in advanced cancers. Sequenced by immunoSEQ multiplex PCR; TCRdb stores in-frame clones only, minus some. The data show about 35,000 clones, approximately 79% seen once. The sample in question was CD4+ or CD8+ T cells sorted from blood, obtained in a trial of the OX40 agonist ivuxolimab. Every receptor here comes from an adult with an advanced solid tumor such as melanoma, head and neck, liver or kidney cancer.

Here the CDR3 reads CASSLGTSGHYEQYF. The CDR3 bases are TGTGCCAGCAGCTTAGGAACTAGCGGACATTACGAGCAGTACTTC. The rearrangement uses TRBV7-6 and TRBJ2-7, with 8 bases identical to TRBD2. The trim removed 1 base at V and 4 bases at J, leaving 6 bases unmatched. CDR3 length: 15 amino acids. Germline V gene sequence: CDR1 SGHVS, CDR2 FNYEAQ. The full variable domain, in which reference TRBV7-6 and TRBJ2-7 provide the parts outside the CDR3, is GAGVSQSPRYKVTKRGQDVALRCDPISGHVSLYWYRQALGQGPEFLTYFNYEAQQDKSGLPNDRFSAERPEGSISTLTIQRTEQRDSAMYRCASSLGTSGHYEQYFGPGTRLTVT.

The chain recombines TRBV7-9 with TRBJ2-4; D is uncertain. Between the trimmed V and J ends, which lost 5 bases and 4 bases, there was a span of 9 bases. The CDR3 sequence is 13 residues long. Germline V gene data show CDR1 as SEHNR and CDR2 as FQNEAQ (reference sequence). This CDR3 is CASSHDSKNIQYF. The CDR3 DNA sequence: TGTGCCAGCAGCCACGACTCAAAAAACATTCAGTACTTC.